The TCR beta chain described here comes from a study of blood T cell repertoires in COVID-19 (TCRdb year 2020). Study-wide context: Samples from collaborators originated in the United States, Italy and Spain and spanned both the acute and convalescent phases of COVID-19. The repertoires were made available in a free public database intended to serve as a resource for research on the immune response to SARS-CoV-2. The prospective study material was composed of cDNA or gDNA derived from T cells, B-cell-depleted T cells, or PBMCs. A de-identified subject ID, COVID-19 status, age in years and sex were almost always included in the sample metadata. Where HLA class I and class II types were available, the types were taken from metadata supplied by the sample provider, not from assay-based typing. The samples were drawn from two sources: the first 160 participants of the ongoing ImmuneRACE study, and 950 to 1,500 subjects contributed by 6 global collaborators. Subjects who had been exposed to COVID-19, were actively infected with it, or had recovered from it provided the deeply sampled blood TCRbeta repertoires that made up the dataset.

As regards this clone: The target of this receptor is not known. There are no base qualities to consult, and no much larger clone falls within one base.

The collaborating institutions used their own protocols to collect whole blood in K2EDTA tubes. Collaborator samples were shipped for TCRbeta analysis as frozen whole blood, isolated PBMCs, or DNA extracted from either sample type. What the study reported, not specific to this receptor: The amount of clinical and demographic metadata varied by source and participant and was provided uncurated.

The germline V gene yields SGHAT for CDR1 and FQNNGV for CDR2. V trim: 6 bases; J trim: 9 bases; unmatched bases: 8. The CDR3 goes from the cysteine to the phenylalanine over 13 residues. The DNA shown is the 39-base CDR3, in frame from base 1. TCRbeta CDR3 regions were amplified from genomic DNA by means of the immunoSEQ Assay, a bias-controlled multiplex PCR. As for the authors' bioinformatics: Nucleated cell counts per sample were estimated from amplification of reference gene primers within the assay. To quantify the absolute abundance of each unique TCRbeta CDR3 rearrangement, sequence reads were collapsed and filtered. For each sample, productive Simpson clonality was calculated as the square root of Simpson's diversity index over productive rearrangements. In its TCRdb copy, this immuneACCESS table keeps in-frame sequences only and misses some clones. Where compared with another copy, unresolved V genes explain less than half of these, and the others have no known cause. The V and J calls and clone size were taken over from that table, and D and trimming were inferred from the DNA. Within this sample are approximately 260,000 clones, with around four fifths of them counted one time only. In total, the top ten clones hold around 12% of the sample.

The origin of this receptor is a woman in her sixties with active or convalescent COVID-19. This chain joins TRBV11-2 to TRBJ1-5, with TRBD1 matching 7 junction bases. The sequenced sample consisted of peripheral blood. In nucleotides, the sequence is TGTGCCAGCAGGGACAGGACCAATGGGCCCCAGCATTTT. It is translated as CASRDRTNGPQHF.